The present T cell receptor beta chain was sequenced within a study of OX40 agonist ivuxolimab in advanced cancers. Notes on the study in general: On average, CD8+ T cells had more expanded clones than CD4+. Clonal expansion from baseline to week 6 occurred in both CD4+ and CD8+ T cells. Among patients with partial responses at 0.1-3.0 mg/kg, clonal expansion was among the lowest.

Systemic immunosuppression or a history of autoimmune disease excluded patients. Germline V gene sequence: CDR1 MDHEN, CDR2 SYDVKM. Unmatched junction bases numbered 6, after V lost 3 bases and J lost 5 bases. CDR3 length equals 14 residues. Sequencing used immunoSEQ multiplex PCR; TCRdb keeps in-frame clones, though not all of them. The sample has about 37,000 clones, roughly 80% seen once; the top ten hold 20% to 25%. This clone was counted once. The antigen is undetermined. The same CDR3 is also encoded by other DNA sequences in this sample. The chain is built from TRBV28 and TRBJ2-5, with TRBD2 identical over 7 bases. The receptor comes from an adult with an advanced solid tumor such as melanoma, head and neck, liver or kidney cancer. Sequencing was performed on CD4+ or CD8+ T cells sorted from blood, taken in a trial of the OX40 agonist ivuxolimab. In DNA form, the CDR3 reads TGTGCCAGCAGTTTGGGCGGGAGAGGGGAGACCCAGTACTTC. This codes for CASSLGGRGETQYF.